This T cell receptor beta chain came from a study of T cells and Merkel cell carcinoma outcomes. Study observations and caveats: Reportedly, T-cell repertoire with density predicts Merkel cell carcinoma outcomes.

This CDR3 comprises 15 residues. Germline CDR1 LGHNT, CDR2 FRNRAP. Trimming left V 3 bases short and J 6 bases short, with 18 bases between. This clone appeared a single time. The antigen is not known. Profiling relied on immunoSEQ multiplex PCR, and the TCRdb table lists in-frame clones only, not all of them. Of roughly 9,200 clones listed, 84% are singletons. The source of this sequence is a human donor with Merkel cell carcinoma. Sequenced sample: tumor tissue from Merkel cell carcinoma. V usage is TRBV12-5 and J usage is TRBJ2-7; D is perhaps TRBD1 or TRBD2 (5 bases each). The CDR3 loop is CASGFTGRKEPEQYF. CDR3 sequence (DNA): TGTGCTAGTGGTTTTACGGGACGCAAAGAACCCGAGCAGTACTTC.